This TCR beta chain was found in a study of regulatory T cells in long-lasting Graves disease. Overall study context: The study counted Graves' disease as persistent given over 5 years of antithyroid drugs and positive TSH receptor antibodies.

According to the study, TCR beta libraries were built with iRepertoire HTBI primers and CDR3-region Arm-PCR. TCRdb called the multiplex PCR reads again in MiXCR, with one record for every CDR3 protein. The table has 700,000 or so distinct CDR3 sequences, 25% to 30% seen once. Time point indicated: persistent/refractory GD, antithyroid drugs over 5 years with positive TRAb. The TCR library was prepared using RNA isolated from PBMCs. The patients included were those that came from an endocrinology department in Xi'an, China. Findings and caveats of the study: Accuracy may have suffered from the small sample size.

Points on this clonotype: Its matching antigen is unknown.

This clonotype was sampled from a female donor with Graves disease. Sequencing was performed on peripheral blood mononuclear cells (PBMCs), taken when the disease was refractory, from a patient treated with antithyroid drugs.

The CDR3 region has the DNA TGTGCCAGCAGCTTGGAAATGGCAGGGGAGCGGGATGGCTACACCTTC. This sequence encodes CASSLEMAGERDGYTF. The V gene is TRBV5-6, the J gene TRBJ1-2, with D tentatively TRBD1 (6 bases). CDR3 length: 16 amino acids. Trimming took off 0 bases at V and 6 bases at J, with 18 bases between the two ends. Germline assignment: CDR1 SGHDT and CDR2 YYEEEE. Together with reference TRBV5-6 and TRBJ1-2, the CDR3 gives the full variable domain: DAGVTQSPTHLIKTRGQQVTLRCSPKSGHDTVSWYQQALGQGPQFIFQYYEEEERQRGNFPDRFSGHQFPNYSSELNVNALLLGDSALYLCASSLEMAGERDGYTFGSGTRLTVV.